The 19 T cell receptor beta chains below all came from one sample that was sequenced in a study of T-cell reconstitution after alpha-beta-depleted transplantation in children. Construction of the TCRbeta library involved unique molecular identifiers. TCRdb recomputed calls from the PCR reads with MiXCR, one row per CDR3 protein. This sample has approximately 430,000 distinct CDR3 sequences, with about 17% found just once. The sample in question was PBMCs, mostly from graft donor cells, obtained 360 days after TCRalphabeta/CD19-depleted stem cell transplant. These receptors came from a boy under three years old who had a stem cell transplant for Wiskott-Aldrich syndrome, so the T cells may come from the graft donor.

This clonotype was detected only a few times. The CDR3 here is CARKTTNYEQYF. The CDR3 region has the DNA TGTGCCCGTAAAACGACAAACTACGAGCAGTACTTC. The chain uses TRBV21-1 and TRBJ2-7. TRBV21-1 is listed as a pseudogene. The CDR3 is 12 amino acids.

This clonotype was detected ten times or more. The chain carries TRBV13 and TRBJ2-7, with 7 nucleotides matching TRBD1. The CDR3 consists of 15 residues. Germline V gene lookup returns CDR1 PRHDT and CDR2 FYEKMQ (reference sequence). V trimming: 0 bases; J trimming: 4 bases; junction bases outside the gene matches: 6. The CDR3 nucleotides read TGTGCCAGCAGCTTAGGGCAGGGGGAATCGTACGAGCAGTACTTC. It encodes CASSLGQGESYEQYF. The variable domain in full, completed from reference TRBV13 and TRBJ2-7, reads AAGVIQSPRHLIKEKRETATLKCYPIPRHDTVYWYQQGPGQDPQFLISFYEKMQSDKGSIPDRFSAQQFSDYHSELNMSSLELGDSALYFCASSLGQGESYEQYFGPGTRLTVT.

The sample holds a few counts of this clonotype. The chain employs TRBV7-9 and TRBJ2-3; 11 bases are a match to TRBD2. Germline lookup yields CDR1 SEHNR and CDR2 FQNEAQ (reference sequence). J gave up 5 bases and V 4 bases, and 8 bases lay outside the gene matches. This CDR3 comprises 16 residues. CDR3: CASSYSGLAGEDTQYF. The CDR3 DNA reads TGTGCCAGCAGCTACAGCGGACTAGCGGGCGAAGATACGCAGTATTTT.

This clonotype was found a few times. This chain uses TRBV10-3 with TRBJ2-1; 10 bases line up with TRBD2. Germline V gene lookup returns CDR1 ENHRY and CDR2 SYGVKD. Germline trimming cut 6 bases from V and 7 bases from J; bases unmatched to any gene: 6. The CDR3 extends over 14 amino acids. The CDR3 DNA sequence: TGTGCCATCAGGAGACTAGCGGGTTCGAATGAGCAGTTCTTC. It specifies CAIRRLAGSNEQFF.

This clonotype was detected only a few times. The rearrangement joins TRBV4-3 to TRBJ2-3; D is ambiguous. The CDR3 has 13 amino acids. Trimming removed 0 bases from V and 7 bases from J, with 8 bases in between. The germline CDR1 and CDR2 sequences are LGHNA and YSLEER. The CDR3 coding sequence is TGCGCCAGCAGCCAAGAGGACCGAAATACGCAGTATTTT. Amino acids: CASSQEDRNTQYF.

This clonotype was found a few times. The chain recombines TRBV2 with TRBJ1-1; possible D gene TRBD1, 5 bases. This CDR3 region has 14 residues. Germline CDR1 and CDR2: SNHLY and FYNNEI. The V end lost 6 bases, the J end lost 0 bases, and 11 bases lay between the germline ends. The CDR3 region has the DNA TGTGCCAGCAGAGGGAGGACATTGAACACTGAAGCTTTCTTT. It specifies CASRGRTLNTEAFF.

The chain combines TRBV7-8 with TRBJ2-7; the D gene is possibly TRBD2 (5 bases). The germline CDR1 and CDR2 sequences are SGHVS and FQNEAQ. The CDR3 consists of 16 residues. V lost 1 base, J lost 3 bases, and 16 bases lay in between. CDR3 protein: CASSLGERYSYYEQYF. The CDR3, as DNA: TGTGCCAGCAGCTTAGGCGAGCGGTACAGTTACTACGAGCAGTACTTC.

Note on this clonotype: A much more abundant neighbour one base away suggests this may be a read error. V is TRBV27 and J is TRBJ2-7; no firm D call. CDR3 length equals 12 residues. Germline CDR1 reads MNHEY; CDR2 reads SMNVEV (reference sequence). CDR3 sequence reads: CASTSLKGEQHF. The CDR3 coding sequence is TGTGCCAGCACCTCCCTGAAGGGCGAGCAGCACTTC.

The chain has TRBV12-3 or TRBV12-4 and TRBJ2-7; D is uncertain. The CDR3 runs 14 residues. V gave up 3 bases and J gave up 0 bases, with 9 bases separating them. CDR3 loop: CASSFLLTSYEQYF. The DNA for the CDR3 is TGTGCCAGCAGTTTCCTTCTCACCTCCTACGAGCAGTACTTC.

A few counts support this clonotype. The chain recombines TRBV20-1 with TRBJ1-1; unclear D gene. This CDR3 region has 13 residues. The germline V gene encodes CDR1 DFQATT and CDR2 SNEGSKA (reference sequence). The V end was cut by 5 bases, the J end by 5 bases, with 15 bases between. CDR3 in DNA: TGCAGTGCTCCCCCGACTGGGAGAACTGAAGCTTTCTTT. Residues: CSAPPTGRTEAFF.

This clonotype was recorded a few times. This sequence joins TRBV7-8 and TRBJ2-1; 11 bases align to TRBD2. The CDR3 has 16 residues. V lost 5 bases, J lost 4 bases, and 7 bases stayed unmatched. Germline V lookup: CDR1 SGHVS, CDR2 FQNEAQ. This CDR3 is CASSTRLAGLYNEQFF. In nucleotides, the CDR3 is TGTGCCAGCAGCACCCGACTAGCGGGGCTATACAATGAGCAGTTCTTC.

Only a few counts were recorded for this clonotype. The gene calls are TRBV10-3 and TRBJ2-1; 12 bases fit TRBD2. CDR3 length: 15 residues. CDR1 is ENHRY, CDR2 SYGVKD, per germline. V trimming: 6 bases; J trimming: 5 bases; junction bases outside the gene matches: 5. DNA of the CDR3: TGTGCCATCAGAAGACTAGCGGGAGCCCACAATGAGCAGTTCTTC. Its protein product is CAIRRLAGAHNEQFF.

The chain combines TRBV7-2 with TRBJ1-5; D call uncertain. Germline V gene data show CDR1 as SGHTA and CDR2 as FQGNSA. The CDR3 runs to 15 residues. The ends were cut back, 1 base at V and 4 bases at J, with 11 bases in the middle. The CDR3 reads CASSLGVMGNQPQHF. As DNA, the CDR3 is TGTGCCAGCAGCTTAGGAGTGATGGGGAATCAGCCCCAGCATTTT. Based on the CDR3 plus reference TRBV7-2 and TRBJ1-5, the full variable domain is GAGVSQSPSNKVTEKGKDVELRCDPISGHTALYWYRQSLGQGLEFLIYFQGNSAPDKSGLPSDRFSAERTGGSVSTLTIQRTQQEDSAVYLCASSLGVMGNQPQHFGDGTRLSIL.

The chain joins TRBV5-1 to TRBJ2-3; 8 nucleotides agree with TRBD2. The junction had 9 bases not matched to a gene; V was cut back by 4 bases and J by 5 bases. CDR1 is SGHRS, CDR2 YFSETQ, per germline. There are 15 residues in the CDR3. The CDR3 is CASSVTRGDRDTQYF. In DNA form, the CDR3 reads TGCGCCAGCAGCGTAACGCGGGGGGATCGAGATACGCAGTATTTT.

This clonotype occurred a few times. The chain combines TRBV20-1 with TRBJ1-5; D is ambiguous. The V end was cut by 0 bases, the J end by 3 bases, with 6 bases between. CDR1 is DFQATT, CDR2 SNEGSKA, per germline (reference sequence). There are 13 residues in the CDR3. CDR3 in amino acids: CSAREQLNQPQHF. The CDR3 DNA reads TGCAGTGCTAGAGAGCAGCTCAATCAGCCCCAGCATTTT.

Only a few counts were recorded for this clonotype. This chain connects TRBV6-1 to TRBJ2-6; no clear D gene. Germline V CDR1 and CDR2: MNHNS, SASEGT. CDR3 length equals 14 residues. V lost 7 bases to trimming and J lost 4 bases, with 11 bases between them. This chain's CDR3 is CASNPLGGANVLTF. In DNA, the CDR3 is TGTGCCAGCAATCCTCTAGGGGGGGCCAACGTCCTGACTTTC.

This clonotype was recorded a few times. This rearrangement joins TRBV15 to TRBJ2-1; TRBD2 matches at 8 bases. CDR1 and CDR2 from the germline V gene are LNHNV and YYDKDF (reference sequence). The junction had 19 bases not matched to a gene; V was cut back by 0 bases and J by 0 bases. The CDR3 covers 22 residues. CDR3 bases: TGTGCCACCAGCAGAGATCGGCGGCGGGAGGATATCCTCCCCCTCTCCTACAATGAGCAGTTCTTC. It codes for CATSRDRRREDILPLSYNEQFF.

CDR3 nucleotides: TGTGCCAGCAGTTACCTTCCGGGACAGGGAAGGTACGAGCAGTACTTC. Translated, it gives CASSYLPGQGRYEQYF. This chain joins TRBV27 and TRBJ2-7; 9 bases map to TRBD1. This CDR3 comprises 16 residues. The germline CDR1 and CDR2 sequences are MNHEY and SMNVEV (reference sequence). V dropped 4 bases and J dropped 4; count of bases not matched to a gene: 11.

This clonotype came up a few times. CDR3 region: CATSDPGTGGYNEQFF. CDR3 nucleotides: TGTGCCACCAGTGATCCCGGGACAGGGGGCTACAATGAGCAGTTCTTC. The chain has TRBV24-1 and TRBJ2-1, with TRBD1 matching over 11 bases. CDR3 length: 16 amino acids. V lost 3 bases to trimming and J lost 3 bases; unmatched junction nucleotides: 3. Germline-derived CDR1 and CDR2 are KGHDR and SFDVKD.